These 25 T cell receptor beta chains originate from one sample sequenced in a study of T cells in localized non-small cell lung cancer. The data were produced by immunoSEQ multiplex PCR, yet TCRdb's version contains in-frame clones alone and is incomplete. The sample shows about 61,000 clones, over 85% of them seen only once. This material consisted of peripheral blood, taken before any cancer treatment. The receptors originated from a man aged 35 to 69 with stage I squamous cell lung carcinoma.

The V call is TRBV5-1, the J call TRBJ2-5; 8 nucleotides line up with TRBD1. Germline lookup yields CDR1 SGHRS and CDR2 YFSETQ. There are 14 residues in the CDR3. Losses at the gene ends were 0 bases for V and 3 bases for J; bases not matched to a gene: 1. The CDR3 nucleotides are TGCGCCAGCAGCTTGGGACAGGGGAAAGAGACCCAGTACTTC. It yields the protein CASSLGQGKETQYF.

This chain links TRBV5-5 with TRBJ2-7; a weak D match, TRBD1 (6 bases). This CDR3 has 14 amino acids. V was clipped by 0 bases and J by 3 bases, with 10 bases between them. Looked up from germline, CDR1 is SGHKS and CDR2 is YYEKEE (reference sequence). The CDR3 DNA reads TGTGCCAGCAGCTTGGGCGTCAGGGGCTACGAGCAGTACTTC. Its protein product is CASSLGVRGYEQYF.

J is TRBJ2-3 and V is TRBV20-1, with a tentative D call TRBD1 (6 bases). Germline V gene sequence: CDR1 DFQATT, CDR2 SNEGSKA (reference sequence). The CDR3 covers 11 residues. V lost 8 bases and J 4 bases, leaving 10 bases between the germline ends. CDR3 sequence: CSTGQPDTQYF. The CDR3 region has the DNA TGCAGTACGGGACAACCAGATACGCAGTATTTT.

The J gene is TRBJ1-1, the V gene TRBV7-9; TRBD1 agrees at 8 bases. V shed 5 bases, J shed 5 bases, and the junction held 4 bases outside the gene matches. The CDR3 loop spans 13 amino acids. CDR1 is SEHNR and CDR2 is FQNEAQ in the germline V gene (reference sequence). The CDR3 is CASSGQGRTEAFF. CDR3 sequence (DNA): TGTGCCAGCAGCGGACAGGGAAGGACTGAAGCTTTCTTT.

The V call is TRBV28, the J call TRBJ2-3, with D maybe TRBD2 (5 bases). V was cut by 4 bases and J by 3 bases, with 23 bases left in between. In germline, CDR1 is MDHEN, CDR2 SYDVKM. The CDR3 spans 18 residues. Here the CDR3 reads CASSYSPSGIIRTDTQYF. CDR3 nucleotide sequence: TGTGCCAGCAGTTACTCTCCGTCCGGGATTATAAGGACAGATACGCAGTATTTT.

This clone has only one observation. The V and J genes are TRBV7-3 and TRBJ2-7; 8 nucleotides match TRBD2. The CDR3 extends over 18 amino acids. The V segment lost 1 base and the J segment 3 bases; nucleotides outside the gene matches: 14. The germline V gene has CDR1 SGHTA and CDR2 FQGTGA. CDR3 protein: CASSLKGPGGQGIYEQYF. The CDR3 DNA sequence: TGTGCCAGCAGCTTAAAAGGTCCGGGAGGGCAGGGGATCTACGAGCAGTACTTC.

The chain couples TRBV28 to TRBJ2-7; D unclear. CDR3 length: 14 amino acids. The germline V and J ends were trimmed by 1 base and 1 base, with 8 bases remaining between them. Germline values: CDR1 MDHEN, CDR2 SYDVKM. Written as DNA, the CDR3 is TGTGCCAGCAGTTTATACCCAGCTTCCTACGAGCAGTACTTC. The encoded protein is CASSLYPASYEQYF. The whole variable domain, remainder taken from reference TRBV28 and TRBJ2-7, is DVKVTQSSRYLVKRTGEKVFLECVQDMDHENMFWYRQDPGLGLRLIYFSYDVKMKEKGDIPEGYSVSREKKERFSLILESASTNQTSMYLCASSLYPASYEQYFGPGTRLTVT.

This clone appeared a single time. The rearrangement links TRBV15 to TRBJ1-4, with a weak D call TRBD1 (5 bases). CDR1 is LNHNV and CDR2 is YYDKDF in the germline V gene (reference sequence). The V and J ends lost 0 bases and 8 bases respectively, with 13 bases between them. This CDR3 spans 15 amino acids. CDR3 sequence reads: CATSRDGGPGEKLFF. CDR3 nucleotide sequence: TGTGCCACCAGCAGAGATGGGGGTCCCGGAGAAAAACTGTTTTTT.

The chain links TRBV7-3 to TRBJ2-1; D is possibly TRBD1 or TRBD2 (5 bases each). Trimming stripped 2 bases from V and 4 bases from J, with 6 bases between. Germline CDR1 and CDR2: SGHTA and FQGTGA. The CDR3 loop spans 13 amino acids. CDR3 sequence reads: CASSLGTYNEQFF. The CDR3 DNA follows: TGTGCCAGCAGCTTAGGGACGTACAATGAGCAGTTCTTC.

The CDR3 loop reads CASSPVRGQGELFF. The DNA of the CDR3 is TGTGCCAGCAGCCCAGTAAGGGGCCAGGGGGAGCTGTTTTTT. The chain combines TRBV13 with TRBJ2-2; TRBD1 might be the D (5 bases). V was pared by 5 bases and J by 8 bases, with 15 bases between. Germline-derived CDR1 and CDR2 are PRHDT and FYEKMQ (reference sequence). The CDR3 totals 14 residues.

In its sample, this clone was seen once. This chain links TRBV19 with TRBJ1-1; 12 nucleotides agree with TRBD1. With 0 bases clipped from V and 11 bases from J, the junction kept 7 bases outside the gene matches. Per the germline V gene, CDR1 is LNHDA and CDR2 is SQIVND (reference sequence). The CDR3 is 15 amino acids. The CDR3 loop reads CASSIDPGTGGLAFF. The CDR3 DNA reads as TGTGCCAGTAGTATAGACCCCGGGACAGGGGGCTTGGCTTTCTTT.

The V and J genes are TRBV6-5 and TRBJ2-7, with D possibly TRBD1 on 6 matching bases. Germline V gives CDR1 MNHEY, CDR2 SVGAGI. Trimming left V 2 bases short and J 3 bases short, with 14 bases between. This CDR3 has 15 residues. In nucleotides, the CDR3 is TGTGCCAGCAGTTACACGGCAGGGGAACTCTACGAGCAGTACTTC. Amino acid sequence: CASSYTAGELYEQYF.

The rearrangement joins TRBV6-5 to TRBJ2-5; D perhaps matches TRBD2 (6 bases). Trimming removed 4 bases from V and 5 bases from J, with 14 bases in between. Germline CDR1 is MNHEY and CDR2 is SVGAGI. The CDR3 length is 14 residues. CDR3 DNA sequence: TGTGCCAGCAGTTCCTCGCGGGCGGGGGAGACCCAGTACTTC. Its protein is CASSSSRAGETQYF.

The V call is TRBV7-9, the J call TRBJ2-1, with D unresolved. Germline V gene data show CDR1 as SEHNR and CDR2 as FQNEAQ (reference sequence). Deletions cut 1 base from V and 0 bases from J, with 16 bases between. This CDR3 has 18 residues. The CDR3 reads CASSLEVGSYSSYNEQFF. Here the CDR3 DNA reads TGTGCCAGCAGCTTAGAGGTCGGCAGTTATAGCTCCTACAATGAGCAGTTCTTC.

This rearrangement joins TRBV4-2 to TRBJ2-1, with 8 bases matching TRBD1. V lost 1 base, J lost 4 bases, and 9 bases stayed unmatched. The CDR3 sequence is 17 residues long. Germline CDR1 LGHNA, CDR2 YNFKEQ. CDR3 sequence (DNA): TGTGCCAGCAGCCAAGGCCTTGTAGGACAGGGTTACAATGAGCAGTTCTTC. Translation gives CASSQGLVGQGYNEQFF.

The CDR3 nucleotides are TGCGCCAGCAGCCAAGATCCGACTAGCGGGAGGGACGAGCAGTACTTC. It codes for CASSQDPTSGRDEQYF. The chain links TRBV4-1 to TRBJ2-7; 14 bases are a match to TRBD2. After removal of 0 bases from V and 5 bases from J, the junction contained 3 bases not matched to a gene. The CDR3 contains 16 residues. CDR1 MGHRA and CDR2 YSYEKL come from the germline V gene.

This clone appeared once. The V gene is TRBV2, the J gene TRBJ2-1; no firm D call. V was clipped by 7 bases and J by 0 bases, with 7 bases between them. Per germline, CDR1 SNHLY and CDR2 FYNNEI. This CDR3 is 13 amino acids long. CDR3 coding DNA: TGTGCCAGCACAACCGACTCCTACAATGAGCAGTTCTTC. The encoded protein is CASTTDSYNEQFF.

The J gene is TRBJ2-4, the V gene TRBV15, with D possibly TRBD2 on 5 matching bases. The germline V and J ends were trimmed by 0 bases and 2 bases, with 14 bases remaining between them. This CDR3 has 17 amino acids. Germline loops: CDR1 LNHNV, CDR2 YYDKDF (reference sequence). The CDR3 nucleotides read TGTGCCACCAGCAGAGATGGTGGAGCGGTGTCCAAAAACATTCAGTACTTC. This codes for CATSRDGGAVSKNIQYF.

This chain's CDR3 is CASNSRSGLNTGELFF. DNA of the CDR3: TGTGCCAGCAACTCTAGGTCCGGGCTGAACACCGGGGAGCTGTTTTTT. The rearrangement links TRBV7-6 to TRBJ2-2; D is ambiguous. From germline, CDR1 is SGHVS and CDR2 FNYEAQ. The CDR3 has 16 residues. The V end was cut by 7 bases, the J end by 1 base, with 16 bases between.

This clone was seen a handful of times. CDR3: CASSFRNYGYTF. Written as DNA, the CDR3 is TGTGCCAGCAGTTTTAGGAACTATGGCTACACCTTC. The V call is TRBV28, the J call TRBJ1-2; D is ambiguous. The germline V gene encodes CDR1 MDHEN and CDR2 SYDVKM. The V gene lost 3 bases and the J gene lost 2 bases, with 4 bases spanning the gap. There are 12 residues in the CDR3.

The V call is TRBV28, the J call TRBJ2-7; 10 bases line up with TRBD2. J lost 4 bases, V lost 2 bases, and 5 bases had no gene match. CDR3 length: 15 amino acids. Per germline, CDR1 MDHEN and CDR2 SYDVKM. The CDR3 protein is CASSLLAGERYEQYF. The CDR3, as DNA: TGTGCCAGCAGTTTACTAGCGGGAGAACGATACGAGCAGTACTTC.

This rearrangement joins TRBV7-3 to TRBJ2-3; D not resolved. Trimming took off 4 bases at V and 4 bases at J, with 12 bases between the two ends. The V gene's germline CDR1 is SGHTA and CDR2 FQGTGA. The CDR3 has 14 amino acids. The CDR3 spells CASSSPTQPDTQYF. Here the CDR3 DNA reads TGTGCCAGCAGCTCACCGACCCAGCCAGATACGCAGTATTTT.

CDR3 amino acids: CASSLTRGSGTDTQYF. The CDR3 DNA follows: TGTGCCAGCAGCTTAACTAGGGGATCGGGCACAGATACGCAGTATTTT. The V call is TRBV7-9, the J call TRBJ2-3; D is perhaps TRBD1 or TRBD2 (5 bases each). This CDR3 region has 16 residues. V was pared by 2 bases and J by 1 base, with 13 bases between. Germline CDR1 and CDR2: SEHNR and FQNEAQ (reference sequence).

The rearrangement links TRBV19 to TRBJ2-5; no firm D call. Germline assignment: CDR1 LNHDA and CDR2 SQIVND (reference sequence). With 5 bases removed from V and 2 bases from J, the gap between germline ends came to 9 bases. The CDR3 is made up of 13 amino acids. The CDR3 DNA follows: TGTGCCAGTAGTCGCCAGCTTCAAGAGACCCAGTACTTC. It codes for CASSRQLQETQYF.

CDR3 residues: CASSPGLAEYEQYF. The CDR3 bases are TGTGCCAGCAGCCCCGGACTAGCGGAATACGAGCAGTACTTC. The J gene is TRBJ2-7, the V gene TRBV4-2, with 10 nucleotides matching TRBD2. V was clipped by 4 bases and J by 4 bases; unmatched bases: 4. Germline CDR1 and CDR2: LGHNA and YNFKEQ. This CDR3 spans 14 amino acids.